This T cell receptor beta chain was captured by sequencing in a study of shared clonotypes between healthy human individuals. Whole-study results and caveats: Rarefaction showed that sequencing of sorted subsets was incomplete (despite large depth).

Remarks on this clone: Its antigen is unidentified.

Trimming at V came to 2 bases and at J to 8 bases, leaving 5 bases not matched to a gene. CDR1 is MNHNY and CDR2 is SVGAGI in the germline V gene (reference sequence). The CDR3 has 15 residues. Naive CD8 cells comprised CD45RO-negative, CCR7-positively selected cells, excluding terminally differentiated effector memory CD45RA+ cells. Every subset had its genomic DNA shared out evenly among several immunoSEQ plates. Original methodology: With immunoSEQ giving junction-only sequences and no quality scores, filtering differed. Clones were read by immunoSEQ multiplex PCR, and TCRdb kept only the in-frame ones, dropping some. The D gene and trimming were derived from the DNA, and the V and J assignments and clone size from that table. Here the sample spans more than 2 million clones, about 95% being singletons.

This sequence joins TRBV6-6 and TRBJ2-2; 10 positions match TRBD2. The receptor was isolated from a man between 18 and 35 years old in good health. Input material: naive CD8+ T cells sorted from blood. The CDR3 loop is CASSYNLAGAGELFF. The CDR3 DNA sequence: TGTGCCAGCAGTTACAATCTAGCGGGAGCTGGGGAGCTGTTTTTT.